These 25 T cell receptor beta chains share one sample of origin, sequenced in a study of T-cell reconstitution after alpha-beta-depleted transplantation in children (dated by TCRdb to the mid-2010s). Library construction relied on PCR. Sequencing was performed on an Illumina HiSeq 2500. TCR libraries were prepared with molecular barcoding, using unique molecular identifiers to normalize TCRbeta repertoire quantification. In-frame beta chains were kept once TCRdb had trimmed the public reads at Q25 with fastp and called clones with MiXCR. Identical CDR3 protein sequences are pooled into one entry, listed with their most common genes and DNA. The sample contains over 200,000 distinct CDR3 sequences, roughly 15% of them found a single time. The ten largest clones represent approximately 40% of the sample. The sample's treatment or condition label, in plain terms: allogeneic hematopoietic cell transplantation with graft depleted of TCRalphabeta T cells and CD19 B cells.

Sequencing was performed on PBMCs, mostly from graft donor cells, taken 360 days after TCRalphabeta/CD19-depleted stem cell transplant. The receptors stem from a male patient between 2 and 10 years old who had a stem cell transplant for acute lymphoblastic leukemia, so the T cells may come from the graft donor.

On this clonotype itself: Its ends do not fully match the called genes, so a read error is possible. The chain is built from TRBV20-1 and TRBJ2-5; the D is unclear. Germline V gene data show CDR1 as DFQATT and CDR2 as SNEGSKA (reference sequence). The CDR3 spans 13 residues. CDR3 in amino acids: CSARVIGRETQYF. For the CDR3, the DNA is TGCAGTGCGAGAGTCATCGGGCGGGAGACCCAGTACTTC.

This chain uses TRBV28 with TRBJ2-7; D possibly corresponds to TRBD1 (6 bases). The length of the CDR3 is 12 residues. Germline lookup yields CDR1 MDHEN and CDR2 SYDVKM. The ends were cut back, 6 bases at V and 4 bases at J, with 10 bases in the middle. Here the CDR3 reads CASRTGRYEQYF. CDR3 in DNA: TGTGCCAGCAGAACAGGGCGGTACGAGCAGTACTTC.

This clonotype occurred a few times. This chain links TRBV20-1 with TRBJ2-7, with 8 bases fitting TRBD2. Looked up from germline, CDR1 is DFQATT and CDR2 is SNEGSKA (reference sequence). There are 12 residues in the CDR3. The CDR3 nucleotides read TGCACGGTGCGGGGGGCCATGGACGAGCAGTACTTC. It translates to CTVRGAMDEQYF.

This clonotype came up a few times. The rearrangement joins TRBV7-9 to TRBJ2-7; 10 positions match TRBD2. The germline V gene encodes CDR1 SEHNR and CDR2 FQNEAQ (reference sequence). The CDR3 runs to 15 residues. V was clipped by 5 bases and J by 1 base; unmatched bases: 5. CDR3 nucleotide sequence: TGTGCCAGCAGCGCACTAGCGGGGCCTTCCTACGAGCAGTACTTC. This encodes CASSALAGPSYEQYF.

A few counts support this clonotype. The chain links TRBV6-1 to TRBJ2-5; D possibly corresponds to TRBD2 (6 bases). V lost 6 bases and J 5 bases, leaving 16 bases between the germline ends. Germline values: CDR1 MNHNS, CDR2 SASEGT. The CDR3 loop spans 14 amino acids. The CDR3 DNA sequence: TGTGCCAGCAGGGATATAAGCGGGTCGGAGACCCAGTACTTC. This sequence encodes CASRDISGSETQYF.

This clonotype was seen more than once but under ten times. The J gene is TRBJ2-7, the V gene TRBV4-2, with D possibly being TRBD2 (7 bases). V lost 0 bases and J lost 2, with 14 bases in between. The CDR3 has 16 residues. Germline V lookup: CDR1 LGHNA, CDR2 YNFKEQ. The CDR3 DNA is TGTGCCAGCAGCCAAGAGAGTGCGGGGGCCCCCTACGAGCAGTACTTC. Translated: CASSQESAGAPYEQYF.

This rearrangement joins TRBV10-3 to TRBJ2-1; 9 positions match TRBD2. The ends lost 0 bases at V and 6 bases at J; junction bases unmatched: 9. CDR3 length equals 17 residues. The germline gives CDR1 ENHRY, CDR2 SYGVKD. The CDR3 sequence is CAISESGTSRRGNEQFF. CDR3 bases: TGTGCCATCAGTGAGTCGGGGACTAGCCGGAGGGGCAATGAGCAGTTCTTC.

The chain combines TRBV11-2 with TRBJ2-7; 9 bases map to TRBD1. This CDR3 is built from 17 residues. CDR1 and CDR2 (germline): SGHAT, FQNNGV. V shed 3 bases and J 2 bases; nucleotides not matched to a gene: 11. The CDR3 loop reads CASSFSMRTGAAYEQYF. The CDR3 DNA sequence: TGTGCCAGCAGCTTTAGTATGAGGACAGGGGCCGCCTACGAGCAGTACTTC.

This clonotype was found a few times. This chain uses TRBV12-3 or TRBV12-4 with TRBJ2-7; D ambiguous. Trimming pared 4 bases from V and 3 bases from J, leaving 10 bases between. CDR3 size: 13 residues. The CDR3 spells CASSSRTNYEQYF. CDR3 sequence (DNA): TGTGCCAGCAGTTCCCGGACCAACTACGAGCAGTACTTC.

V is TRBV4-3 and J is TRBJ1-2, with D tentatively TRBD1 (5 bases). Germline V gene lookup returns CDR1 LGHNA and CDR2 YSLEER. The length of the CDR3 is 17 residues. V was cut by 1 base and J by 0 bases, with 15 bases left in between. This CDR3 is CASSQGMGLTPNYGYTF. The CDR3 DNA sequence: TGCGCCAGCAGCCAAGGGATGGGGCTGACGCCTAACTATGGCTACACCTTC.

This clonotype was counted between two and nine times. The CDR3 reads CSAGTGWTEAFF. Here the CDR3 DNA reads TGCAGTGCAGGGACGGGGTGGACTGAAGCTTTCTTT. The chain is built from TRBV20-1 and TRBJ1-1; D possibly corresponds to TRBD1 (5 bases). The length of the CDR3 is 12 residues. CDR1 and CDR2 (germline): DFQATT, SNEGSKA (reference sequence). Trimming took 6 bases from V and 5 from J, leaving 13 bases between them.

This clonotype was counted ten times or more. The chain carries TRBV21-1 and TRBJ2-5; the table's D call TRBD2 went unverified against the DNA. TRBV21-1 is assigned pseudogene status. CDR3 length: 15 amino acids. The CDR3 coding sequence is TGTGCCGCGCCCTTTGGCGGGAGATGTATAGAGACCCAGTACTTC. It translates to CAAPFGGRCIETQYF.

The chain links TRBV10-1 to TRBJ2-3; D is possibly TRBD2 (7 bases). Germline V gives CDR1 WNHNN, CDR2 SYGVQD (reference sequence). Trimming left V 6 bases short and J 4 bases short, with 14 bases between. This CDR3 region has 14 residues. The CDR3 loop is CASSARGQADTQYF. DNA of the CDR3: TGCGCCAGCAGCGCGCGGGGGCAGGCAGATACGCAGTATTTT.

This clonotype was seen a handful of times. The V and J genes are TRBV5-1 and TRBJ2-2; D possibly uses TRBD1 or TRBD2 (6 bases each). Germline CDR1 reads SGHRS; CDR2 reads YFSETQ. The V gene lost 4 bases and the J gene lost 5 bases, with 15 bases spanning the gap. The CDR3 covers 15 residues. For the CDR3, the DNA is TGCGCCAGCAGCCCTGGTGCGGGACAAACCGGGGAGCTGTTTTTT. Translation gives CASSPGAGQTGELFF.

The CDR3 DNA sequence: TGTGCCAGCAGTTACTGGACAGGGACCTACAATGAGCAGTTCTTC. This sequence encodes CASSYWTGTYNEQFF. V and J are TRBV6-2 or TRBV6-3 and TRBJ2-1; TRBD1 matches at 8 bases. Trimming cost V 1 base and J 2 bases; bases outside gene matches: 1. Germline values: CDR1 MNHEY, CDR2 SVGEGT. The CDR3 covers 15 residues.

This clonotype came up a few times. The chain carries TRBV6-1 and TRBJ2-7; TRBD1 aligns across 11 bases. The CDR3 has 14 residues. Germline assignment: CDR1 MNHNS and CDR2 SASEGT. V was pared by 6 bases and J by 6 bases, with 7 bases of the junction left unmatched. The CDR3 protein is CASRPPGQGGEQYF. The CDR3 region has the DNA TGTGCCAGCAGGCCACCGGGACAGGGGGGCGAGCAGTACTTC.

CDR3 sequence reads: CASSLLGLDYNEQFF. The CDR3 DNA reads TGTGCCAGCAGTTTATTGGGACTGGACTACAATGAGCAGTTCTTC. The genes are TRBV27 and TRBJ2-1; D might be TRBD2 (6 bases). The germline V gene encodes CDR1 MNHEY and CDR2 SMNVEV (reference sequence). The CDR3 consists of 15 residues. The V gene lost 1 base and the J gene lost 3 bases, with 10 bases spanning the gap.

In its sample, this clonotype was seen a few times. The chain combines TRBV5-6 with TRBJ2-7, with D perhaps TRBD2 (5 bases). The V gene's germline CDR1 is SGHDT and CDR2 YYEEEE. The CDR3 is 14 amino acids. Deletions cut 0 bases from V and 3 bases from J, with 10 bases between. The CDR3 DNA reads as TGTGCCAGCAGCTTGGTGAGCGGCTACTACGAGCAGTACTTC. This gives the protein CASSLVSGYYEQYF.

This clonotype was detected only once. This chain joins TRBV7-9 and TRBJ1-2; no reliable D call. Trimming stripped 5 bases from V and 2 bases from J, with 15 bases between. From germline, CDR1 is SEHNR and CDR2 FQNEAQ (reference sequence). The CDR3 consists of 15 residues. In DNA, the CDR3 is TGTGCCAGCAGCGCCGGGGTCTCGGCGAACTATGGCTACACCTTC. As protein: CASSAGVSANYGYTF.

The V gene is TRBV27, the J gene TRBJ2-1; 8 bases are a match to TRBD2. With V trimmed by 1 base and J by 6 bases, 14 bases remained unmatched. This CDR3 spans 18 amino acids. Germline V gene lookup returns CDR1 MNHEY and CDR2 SMNVEV (reference sequence). CDR3 residues: CASSLWGGGPLLGNEQFF. DNA for the CDR3: TGTGCCAGCAGTTTATGGGGCGGGGGGCCGCTGCTAGGCAATGAGCAGTTCTTC.

This clonotype was found a few times. This chain links TRBV12-3 or TRBV12-4 with TRBJ1-1; 9 bases are shared with TRBD1. The CDR3 is made up of 12 amino acids. V trimming: 6 bases; J trimming: 8 bases; junction bases outside the gene matches: 4. The CDR3 coding sequence is TGTGCCAGCAGGCCCACAGGGGGCGAAGCTTTCTTT. Translation: CASRPTGGEAFF.

V gene TRBV7-2 combines with J gene TRBJ2-1, with 8 nucleotides matching TRBD1. The V gene's germline CDR1 is SGHTA and CDR2 FQGNSA. CDR3 size: 14 residues. Trimming cost V 5 bases and J 8 bases; bases outside gene matches: 8. The CDR3 DNA follows: TGTGCCAGCAGCGATCAGGGGGCGCGGGATGAGCAGTTCTTC. Its protein product is CASSDQGARDEQFF.

The chain recombines TRBV12-3 or TRBV12-4 with TRBJ1-5; maybe TRBD1 (5 bases). V dropped 6 bases and J dropped 4 bases, with 13 bases sitting between them. The CDR3 has 14 amino acids. CDR3 bases: TGTGCCAGCAGAGACAGAGGGTCAAATCAGCCCCAGCATTTT. It specifies CASRDRGSNQPQHF.

The V and J genes are TRBV2 and TRBJ2-7; 7 positions match TRBD2. CDR3 length: 11 residues. The V gene's germline CDR1 is SNHLY and CDR2 FYNNEI. V was clipped by 7 bases and J by 11 bases; unmatched bases: 8. CDR3 nucleotide sequence: TGTGCCAGCATGGGAGGCGGGGGAGAGTACTTC. Protein product: CASMGGGGEYF.

This chain links TRBV12-3 or TRBV12-4 with TRBJ1-4; D remains ambiguous. CDR3 length: 14 amino acids. V was cut by 3 bases and J by 4 bases, with 9 bases left in between. The chain's CDR3 is CASSLADGNEKLFF. The CDR3 DNA reads TGTGCCAGCAGTTTGGCCGACGGTAATGAAAAACTGTTTTTT.